Shown below are 5 T cell receptor beta chains from a single sample sequenced in a study of blood T cells in healthy people across ages. A J-beta primer mix and a sample-barcoded 5' primer were used in a second PCR of about 7 to 12 cycles. TCRdb re-called the 5' RACE reads through MiXCR, storing one row per CDR3 protein. Of around 990,000 distinct CDR3 sequences listed, around two fifths were seen once; the top ten hold approximately 14%. Material: blood. The receptors were sampled from a man between 18 and 29 years old in good health.

The CDR3 spells CASSKGLGGANNEQYF. For the CDR3, the DNA is TGTGCCAGCAGCAAAGGATTGGGCGGGGCGAACAATGAACAGTACTTC. The chain carries TRBV11-3 and TRBJ2-7, with D possibly matching TRBD2 (6 bases). V was shortened by 5 bases and J by 10 bases, with 27 bases between the two germline ends. CDR3 length: 16 amino acids. CDR1 is SGHNT and CDR2 is YENEEA in the germline V gene.

J is TRBJ2-5 and V is TRBV11-1; no clear D gene. Germline lookup yields CDR1 SGHAT and CDR2 FQDESV (reference sequence). V was pared by 2 bases and J by 4 bases, with 17 bases between. The CDR3 covers 16 residues. The CDR3 reads CASSLLGQASGETQYF. CDR3 DNA: TGTGCCAGCAGCTTATTGGGTCAGGCTAGTGGAGAGACCCAGTACTTC.

This clonotype was detected many times. The rearrangement uses TRBV20-1 and TRBJ2-7; 8 nucleotides line up with TRBD1. This CDR3 contains 13 residues. With 4 bases clipped from V and 4 bases from J, the junction kept 6 bases outside the gene matches. Germline CDR1 DFQATT, CDR2 SNEGSKA (reference sequence). The CDR3 DNA is TGCAGTGCTACCGGACAGGGTATATACGAGCAGTACTTC. This gives the protein CSATGQGIYEQYF.

This clonotype was seen only a few times. This rearrangement joins TRBV7-9 to TRBJ2-7, with D maybe TRBD1 (5 bases). The CDR3 has 14 amino acids. Trimming stripped 6 bases from V and 1 base from J, with 13 bases between. The germline CDR1 and CDR2 sequences are SEHNR and FQNEAQ (reference sequence). The CDR3 DNA is TGTGCCAGCAGACCAAGGGGTCCTTCCTACGAGCAGTACTTC. Its protein is CASRPRGPSYEQYF. Drawing the rest from reference TRBV7-9 and TRBJ2-7, the complete variable domain is DTGVSQNPRHKITKRGQNVTFRCDPISEHNRLYWYRQTLGQGPEFLTYFQNEAQLEKSRLLSDRFSAERPKGSFSTLEIQRTEQGDSAMYLCASRPRGPSYEQYFGPGTRLTVT.

This clonotype was detected only a few times. The chain is built from TRBV6-2 or TRBV6-3 and TRBJ2-7; 8 bases match TRBD1. The DNA end lines up better with TRBJ2-5; the J call may be wrong. The CDR3 consists of 16 residues. Germline values: CDR1 MNHEY, CDR2 SVGEGT. CDR3 region: CASSSGTQGAFETQYF. In DNA form, the CDR3 reads TGTGCCAGCAGTTCCGGGACCCAGGGGGCCTTCGAGACCCAGTACTTC.